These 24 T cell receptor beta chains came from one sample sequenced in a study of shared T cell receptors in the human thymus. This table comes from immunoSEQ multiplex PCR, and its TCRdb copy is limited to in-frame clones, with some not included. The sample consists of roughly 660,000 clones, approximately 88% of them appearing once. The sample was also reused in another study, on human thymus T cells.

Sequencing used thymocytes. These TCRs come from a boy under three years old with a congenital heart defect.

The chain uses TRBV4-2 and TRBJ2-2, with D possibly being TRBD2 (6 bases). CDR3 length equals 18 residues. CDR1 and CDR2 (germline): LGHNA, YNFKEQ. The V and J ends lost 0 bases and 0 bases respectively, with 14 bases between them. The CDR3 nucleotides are TGTGCCAGCAGCCAAGATTCAACTGGGGGGACGAACACCGGGGAGCTGTTTTTT. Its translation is CASSQDSTGGTNTGELFF.

CDR3 residues: CASSLGGGRFYEQFF. CDR3 in DNA: TGCGCCAGCAGCTTGGGAGGGGGCCGATTCTATGAGCAGTTCTTC. The chain combines TRBV5-1 with TRBJ2-1; 7 bases are a match to TRBD1. V was clipped by 0 bases and J by 8 bases; unmatched bases: 8. Germline CDR1 SGHRS, CDR2 YFSETQ. The CDR3 has 15 residues.

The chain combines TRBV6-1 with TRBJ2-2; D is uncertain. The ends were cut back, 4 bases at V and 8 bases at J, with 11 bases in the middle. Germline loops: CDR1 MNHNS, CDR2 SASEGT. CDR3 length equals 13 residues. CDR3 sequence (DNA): TGTGCCAGCAGTGCACTTCGGTTGGGGGAGCTGTTTTTT. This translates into CASSALRLGELFF.

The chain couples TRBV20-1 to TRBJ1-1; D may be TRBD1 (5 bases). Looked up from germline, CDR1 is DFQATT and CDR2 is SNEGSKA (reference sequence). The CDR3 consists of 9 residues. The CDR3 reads CRRRQWAFF. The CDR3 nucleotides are TGCAGGAGGAGACAGTGGGCTTTCTTT.

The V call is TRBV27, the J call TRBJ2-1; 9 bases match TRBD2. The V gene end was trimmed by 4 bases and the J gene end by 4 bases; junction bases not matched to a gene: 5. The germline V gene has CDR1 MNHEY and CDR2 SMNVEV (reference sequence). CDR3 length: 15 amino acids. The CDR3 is CASSSWRGGYNEQFF. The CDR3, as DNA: TGTGCCAGCAGTTCGTGGCGGGGGGGGTACAATGAGCAGTTCTTC.

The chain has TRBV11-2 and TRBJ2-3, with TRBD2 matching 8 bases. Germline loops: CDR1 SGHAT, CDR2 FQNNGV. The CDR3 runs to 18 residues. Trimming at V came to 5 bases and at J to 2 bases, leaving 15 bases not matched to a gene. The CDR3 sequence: CASSPLSGTRVPTDTQYF. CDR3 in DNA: TGTGCCAGCAGCCCCCTCTCCGGGACTAGAGTTCCCACAGATACGCAGTATTTT.

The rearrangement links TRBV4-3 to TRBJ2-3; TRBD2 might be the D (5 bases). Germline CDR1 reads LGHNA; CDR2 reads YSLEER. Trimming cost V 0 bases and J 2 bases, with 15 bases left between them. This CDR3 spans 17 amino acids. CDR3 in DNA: TGCGCCAGCAGCCAAGATTCTGTAGCGAGAGACACAGATACGCAGTATTTT. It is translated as CASSQDSVARDTDTQYF.

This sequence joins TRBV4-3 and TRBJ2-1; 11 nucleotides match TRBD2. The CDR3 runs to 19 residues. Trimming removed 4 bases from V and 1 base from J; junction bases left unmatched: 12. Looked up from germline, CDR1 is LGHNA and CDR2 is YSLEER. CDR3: CASSPLTSGSLRSYNEQFF. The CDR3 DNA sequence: TGCGCCAGCAGCCCCCTAACTAGCGGGAGCTTACGATCCTACAATGAGCAGTTCTTC.

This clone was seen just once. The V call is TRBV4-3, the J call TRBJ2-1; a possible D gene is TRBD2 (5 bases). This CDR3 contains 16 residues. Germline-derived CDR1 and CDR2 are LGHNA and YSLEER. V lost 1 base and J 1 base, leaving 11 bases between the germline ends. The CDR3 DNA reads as TGCGCCAGCAGCCAAGGAGTGGGAGAGTCCTACAATGAGCAGTTCTTC. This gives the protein CASSQGVGESYNEQFF.

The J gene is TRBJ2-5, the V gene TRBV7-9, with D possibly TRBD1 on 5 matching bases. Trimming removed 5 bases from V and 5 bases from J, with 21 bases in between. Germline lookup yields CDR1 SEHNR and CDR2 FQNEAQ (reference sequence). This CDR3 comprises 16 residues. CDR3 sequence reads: CASSNYSPGAGETQYF. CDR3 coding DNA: TGTGCCAGCAGCAATTATTCACCTGGGGCAGGGGAGACCCAGTACTTC.

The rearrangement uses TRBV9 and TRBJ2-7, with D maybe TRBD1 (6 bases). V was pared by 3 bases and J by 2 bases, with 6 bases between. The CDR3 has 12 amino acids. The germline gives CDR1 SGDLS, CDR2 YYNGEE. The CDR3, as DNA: TGTGCCAGCAGCGGGGGGCCCTACGAGCAGTACTTC. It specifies CASSGGPYEQYF.

This CDR3 reads CASSGGDGTGIYEQYF. CDR3 DNA sequence: TGTGCCAGCAGCGGCGGGGACGGGACAGGGATATACGAGCAGTACTTC. V gene TRBV9 combines with J gene TRBJ2-7; 9 nucleotides align to TRBD1. There are 16 residues in the CDR3. After removal of 3 bases from V and 4 bases from J, the junction contained 11 bases not matched to a gene. Looked up from germline, CDR1 is SGDLS and CDR2 is YYNGEE.

The CDR3 nucleotides read TGTGCCAGCAATCGGGATTCGTACTCCTACAATGAGCAGTTCTTC. Encoded protein: CASNRDSYSYNEQFF. This rearrangement joins TRBV27 to TRBJ2-1, with D perhaps matching TRBD2 (5 bases). CDR1 and CDR2 from the germline V gene are MNHEY and SMNVEV (reference sequence). The CDR3 sequence is 15 residues long. V was pared by 7 bases and J by 0 bases, with 13 bases between.

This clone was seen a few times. The CDR3 reads CASSLGLAGGREAKNIQYF. CDR3 nucleotide sequence: TGCGCCAGCAGCTTGGGGCTAGCGGGAGGAAGGGAGGCCAAAAACATTCAGTACTTC. The V gene is TRBV5-1, the J gene TRBJ2-4; 11 positions match TRBD2. CDR3 length equals 19 residues. V lost 0 bases and J lost 1; bases outside the gene matches: 9. Germline V gene data show CDR1 as SGHRS and CDR2 as YFSETQ.

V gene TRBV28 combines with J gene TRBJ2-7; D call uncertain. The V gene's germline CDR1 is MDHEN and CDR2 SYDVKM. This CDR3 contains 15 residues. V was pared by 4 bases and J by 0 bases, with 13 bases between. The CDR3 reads CASSSPPTDSYEQYF. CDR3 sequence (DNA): TGTGCCAGCAGTTCCCCGCCTACAGACTCCTACGAGCAGTACTTC.

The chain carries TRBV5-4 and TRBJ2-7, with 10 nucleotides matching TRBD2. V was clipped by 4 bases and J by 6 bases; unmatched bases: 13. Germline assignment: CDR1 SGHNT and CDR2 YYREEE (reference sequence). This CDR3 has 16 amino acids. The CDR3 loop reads CASSPAELAGSGEQYF. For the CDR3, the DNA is TGTGCCAGCAGCCCTGCCGAACTAGCGGGGTCTGGCGAGCAGTACTTC.

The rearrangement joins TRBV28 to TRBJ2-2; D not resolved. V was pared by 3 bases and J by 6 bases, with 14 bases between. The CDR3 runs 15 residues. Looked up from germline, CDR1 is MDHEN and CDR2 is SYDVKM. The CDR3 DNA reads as TGTGCCAGCAGTTTCTGGCCCCTAGTCCCCGGGGAGCTGTTTTTT. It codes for CASSFWPLVPGELFF.

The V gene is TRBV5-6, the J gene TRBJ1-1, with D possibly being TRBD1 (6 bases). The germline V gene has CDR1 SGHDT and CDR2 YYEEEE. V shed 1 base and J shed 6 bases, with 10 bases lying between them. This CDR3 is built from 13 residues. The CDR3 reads CASSLPGGPEAFF. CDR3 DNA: TGTGCCAGCAGCTTGCCGGGGGGCCCTGAAGCTTTCTTT. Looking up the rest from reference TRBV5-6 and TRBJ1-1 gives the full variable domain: DAGVTQSPTHLIKTRGQQVTLRCSPKSGHDTVSWYQQALGQGPQFIFQYYEEEERQRGNFPDRFSGHQFPNYSSELNVNALLLGDSALYLCASSLPGGPEAFFGQGTRLTVV.

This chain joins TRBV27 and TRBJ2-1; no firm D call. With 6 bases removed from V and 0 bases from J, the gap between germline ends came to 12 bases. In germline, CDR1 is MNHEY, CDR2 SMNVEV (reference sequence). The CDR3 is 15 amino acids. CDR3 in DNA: TGTGCCAGCAGCTGTCCCACTTCCTCCTACAATGAGCAGTTCTTC. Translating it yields CASSCPTSSYNEQFF.

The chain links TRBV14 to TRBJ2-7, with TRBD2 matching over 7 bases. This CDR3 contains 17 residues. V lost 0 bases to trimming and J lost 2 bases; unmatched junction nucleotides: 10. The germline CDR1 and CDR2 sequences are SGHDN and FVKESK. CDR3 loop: CASSQEGGDLTTYEQYF. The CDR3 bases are TGTGCCAGCAGCCAAGAGGGGGGGGACTTAACCACCTACGAGCAGTACTTC.

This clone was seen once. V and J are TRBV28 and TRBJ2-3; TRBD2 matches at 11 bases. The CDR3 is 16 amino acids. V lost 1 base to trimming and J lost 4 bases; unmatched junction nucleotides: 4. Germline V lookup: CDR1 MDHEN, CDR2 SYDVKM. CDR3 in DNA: TGTGCCAGCAGTTTATTAGCGGGAGGGAACGCAGATACGCAGTATTTT. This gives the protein CASSLLAGGNADTQYF.

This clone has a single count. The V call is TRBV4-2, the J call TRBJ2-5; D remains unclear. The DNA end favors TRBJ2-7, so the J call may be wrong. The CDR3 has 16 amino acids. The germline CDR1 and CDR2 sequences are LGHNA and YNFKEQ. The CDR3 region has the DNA TGTGCCAGCAGCTTTGGCTGCCCCCAGCGAAACTACGAGCAGTACTTC. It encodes CASSFGCPQRNYEQYF.

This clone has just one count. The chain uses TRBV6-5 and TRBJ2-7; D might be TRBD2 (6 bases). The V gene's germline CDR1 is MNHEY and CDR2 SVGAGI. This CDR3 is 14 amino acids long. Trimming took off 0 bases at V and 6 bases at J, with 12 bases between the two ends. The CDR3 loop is CASSYSGTTSEQYF. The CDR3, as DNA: TGTGCCAGCAGTTACTCCGGGACGACTAGCGAGCAGTACTTC.

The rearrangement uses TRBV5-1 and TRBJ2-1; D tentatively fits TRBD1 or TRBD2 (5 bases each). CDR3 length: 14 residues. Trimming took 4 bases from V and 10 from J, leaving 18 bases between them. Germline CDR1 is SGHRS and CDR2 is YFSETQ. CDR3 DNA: TGCGCCAGCAGCCTGGGGACGGCCTACAGGGAGCAGTTCTTC. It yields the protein CASSLGTAYREQFF.